This T cell receptor (beta chain) was recorded in a study of cytomegalovirus exposure and HLA in healthy donors. On this clone itself: Antigen: not known.

The germline V gene has CDR1 SGHRS and CDR2 YFSETQ. With 0 bases removed from V and 3 bases from J, the gap between germline ends came to 15 bases. This CDR3 is built from 16 residues. Study-wide points: TCR beta sequences reportedly predicted most subjects' HLA-A and HLA-B alleles accurately. In an earlier analysis, about 90% or about 30%: the productive usage of most TCR beta V segments. Reports indicated that the classifier achieved high specificity and sensitivity in diagnosing cytomegalovirus status. Later analysis reportedly placed an Asian-associated ancestry cluster below the roughly 690-donor mean in N-insertions.

Primers: 60 Vbeta forward and 13 Jbeta reverse. TCRdb's table, derived via immunoSEQ multiplex PCR, lists solely in-frame clones and lacks some. Counted here are about 150,000 clones, 77% occurring once; the ten biggest clones make up about 1.5%. This sequence joins TRBV5-1 and TRBJ2-5; D may be TRBD2 (6 bases). The sample consisted of PBMCs. The TCR originated in a woman aged 25-40 years in good health and CMV-seropositive. The CDR3 is CASSLAGRGTEETQYF. As DNA, the CDR3 is TGCGCCAGCAGCTTGGCGGGGCGGGGCACAGAAGAGACCCAGTACTTC.